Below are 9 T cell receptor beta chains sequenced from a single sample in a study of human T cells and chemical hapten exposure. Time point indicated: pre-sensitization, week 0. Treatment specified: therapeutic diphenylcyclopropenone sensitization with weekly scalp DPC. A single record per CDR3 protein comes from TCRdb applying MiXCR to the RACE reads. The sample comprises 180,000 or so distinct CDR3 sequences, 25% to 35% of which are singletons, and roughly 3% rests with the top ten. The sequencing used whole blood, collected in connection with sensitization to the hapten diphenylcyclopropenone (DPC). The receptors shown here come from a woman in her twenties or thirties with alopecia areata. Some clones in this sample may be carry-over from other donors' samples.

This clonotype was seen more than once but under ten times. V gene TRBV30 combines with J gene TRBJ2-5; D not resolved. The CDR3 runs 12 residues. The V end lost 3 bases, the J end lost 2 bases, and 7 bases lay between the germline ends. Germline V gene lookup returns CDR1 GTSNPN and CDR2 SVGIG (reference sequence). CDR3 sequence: CAWRRDQETQYF. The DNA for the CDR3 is TGTGCCTGGAGAAGGGATCAAGAGACCCAGTACTTC.

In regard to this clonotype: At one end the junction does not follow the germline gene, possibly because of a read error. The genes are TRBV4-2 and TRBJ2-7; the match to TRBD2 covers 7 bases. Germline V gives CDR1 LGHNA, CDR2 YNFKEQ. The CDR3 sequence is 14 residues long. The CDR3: CASSKETSSYEQYF. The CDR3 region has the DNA TGTGCCAGCAGCAAAGAGACTAGCAGTTACGAGCAGTACTTC.

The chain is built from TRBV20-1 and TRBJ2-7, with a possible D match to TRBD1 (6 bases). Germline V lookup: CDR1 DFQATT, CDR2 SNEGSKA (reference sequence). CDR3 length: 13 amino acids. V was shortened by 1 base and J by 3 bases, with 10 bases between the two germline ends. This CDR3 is CSARGTDSYEQYF. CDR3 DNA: TGCAGTGCTAGAGGAACGGACAGCTACGAGCAGTACTTC.

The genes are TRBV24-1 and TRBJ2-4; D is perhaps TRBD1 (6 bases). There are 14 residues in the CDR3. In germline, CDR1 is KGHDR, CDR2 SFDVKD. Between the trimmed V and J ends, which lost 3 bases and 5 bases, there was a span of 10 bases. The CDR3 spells CATSDPRGQNIQYF. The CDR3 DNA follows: TGTGCCACCAGTGATCCCAGGGGCCAAAACATTCAGTACTTC.

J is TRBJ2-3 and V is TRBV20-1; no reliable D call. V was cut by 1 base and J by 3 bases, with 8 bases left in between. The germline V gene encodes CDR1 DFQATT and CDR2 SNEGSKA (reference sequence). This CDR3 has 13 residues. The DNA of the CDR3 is TGCAGTGCTAGAGTGCTAGGTACAGATACGCAGTATTTT. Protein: CSARVLGTDTQYF.

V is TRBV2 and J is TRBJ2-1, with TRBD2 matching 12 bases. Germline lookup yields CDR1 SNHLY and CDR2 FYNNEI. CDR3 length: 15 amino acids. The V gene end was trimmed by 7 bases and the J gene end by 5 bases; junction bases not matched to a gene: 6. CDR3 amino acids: CASTPGLAGDNEQFF. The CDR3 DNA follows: TGTGCCAGCACCCCGGGACTAGCGGGTGACAATGAGCAGTTCTTC.

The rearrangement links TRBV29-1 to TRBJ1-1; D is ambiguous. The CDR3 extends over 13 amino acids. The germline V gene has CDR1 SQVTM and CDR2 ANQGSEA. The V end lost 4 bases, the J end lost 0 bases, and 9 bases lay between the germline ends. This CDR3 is CSVGPRMNTEAFF. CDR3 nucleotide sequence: TGCAGCGTTGGCCCACGAATGAACACTGAAGCTTTCTTT.

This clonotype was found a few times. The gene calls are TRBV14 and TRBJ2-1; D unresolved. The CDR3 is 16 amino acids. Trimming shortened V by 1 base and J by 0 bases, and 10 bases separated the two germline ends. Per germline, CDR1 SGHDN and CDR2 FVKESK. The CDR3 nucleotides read TGTGCCAGCAGCCAAGTGGGGATCAGCTCCTACAATGAGCAGTTCTTC. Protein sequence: CASSQVGISSYNEQFF. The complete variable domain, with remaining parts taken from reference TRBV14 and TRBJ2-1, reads EAGVTQFPSHSVIEKGQTVTLRCDPISGHDNLYWYRRVMGKEIKFLLHFVKESKQDESGMPNNRFLAERTGGTYSTLKVQPAELEDSGVYFCASSQVGISSYNEQFFGPGTRLTVL.

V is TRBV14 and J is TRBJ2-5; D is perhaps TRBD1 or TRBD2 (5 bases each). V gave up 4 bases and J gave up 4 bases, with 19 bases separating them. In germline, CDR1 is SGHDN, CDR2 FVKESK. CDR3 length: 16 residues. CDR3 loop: CASSPRGWLAGETQYF. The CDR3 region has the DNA TGTGCCAGCAGCCCAAGGGGTTGGCTAGCAGGAGAGACCCAGTACTTC.